This T cell receptor beta chain was sequenced during a study of CD8 T cells in ankylosing spondylitis. There are many counts of this clonotype. Using its own MiXCR run on the 5' RACE reads, TCRdb lists one record per CDR3 protein. The data contain some 140,000 distinct CDR3 sequences, about 10% of them seen just once; the ten biggest clones take up about 4%. Sequencing was performed on blood, either unsorted or a sorted T cell fraction (not recorded which). The source is a female donor with ankylosing spondylitis or in good health (not recorded which).

As DNA, the CDR3 is TGTGCCAGCAGTTTAAGGGGAGGAGGCTACACCTTC. This encodes CASSLRGGGYTF. The rearrangement links TRBV27 to TRBJ1-2; D perhaps matches TRBD1 (5 bases). The ends were cut back, 2 bases at V and 8 bases at J, with 9 bases in the middle. CDR1 is MNHEY, CDR2 SMNVEV, per germline (reference sequence). CDR3 length: 12 residues.